This T cell receptor (beta chain) was captured by sequencing in a study of vaccination and CD4 T cells after COVID-19 (dated by TCRdb to 2021 to 2024). Study-level background: Convalescent patients had a positive SARS-CoV-2 result on nasal swab PCR, and of these patients, 8 or 9 had mild disease and one had severe disease. Six males and four females were included in the convalescent cohort, with two Hispanic individuals, seven Caucasians, two Asians and one multiracial person represented. Each participant got two doses of either the Pfizer-BioNTech BNT162b2 vaccine (n=8) or the Moderna mRNA-1273 vaccine (n=2). Post-COVID blood samples were collected from convalescent patients a median of about 92 days after diagnosis, with a range of roughly 35 to 161 days. The time from the second vaccine dose to post-vaccine blood sampling had a median of around 72 days and ranged from about 14 to 241 days. Culture stimuli were overlapping spike peptide pools from SARS-CoV-2 and from the common cold coronaviruses HCoV-NL63, HCoV-OC43 and HCoV-229E. Control cultures received a CEFX viral epitope pool as the positive control, an HIV-1 Nef peptide pool as the negative control, or no peptide. The spike-specific CD4+ TCR repertoire was compared before and after mRNA vaccination in under 11 COVID-19 convalescent patients and several infection-naive healthy vaccine recipients.

This specimen's treatment or condition label, interpreted: roughly nine-day PBMC culture with coronavirus spike peptide pools or control peptides (ViraFEST assay). The ViraFEST assay was used in the study, in which antigen-specific T cells were expanded with peptide pools and expanded clonotypes were subsequently identified by TCR sequencing. The convalescent patients' positive SARS-CoV-2 PCR tests fell between March and December 2020, which was before the Alpha, Beta and Delta variants emerged in the United States. More than 1.5 million PBMCs per well were cultured in IMDM with approximately 5.5% human AB serum and approximately 9.8 IU/ml IL-2, plus 10 ug/ml peptide pools. Half of the culture medium was replaced with fresh IL-2-containing medium on days 3 and 7. CD4+ T cells were isolated after roughly 9 days of culture through negative selection using the EasySep CD4+ T cell isolation kit. PBMCs were separated from whole blood using Ficoll-Paque Plus gradient centrifugation and then either used fresh or cryopreserved at -140C. Triplicate wells were generally used for each culture condition.

Broad study findings and their caveats: In convalescent patients, a median about 86% of post-vaccine SARS-CoV-2-reactive clones were detected only after vaccination, and vaccine-specific priming was suggested by this finding. The study included relatively few convalescent patients and did not analyze early timepoints after natural infection. Of the vaccine-specific clones in convalescent patients, 304 of 307, or nearly all, reacted only to SARS-CoV-2 spike and did not cross-react with common cold coronaviruses. An increase in the median number of SARS-CoV-2-reactive clonotypes from 21 after infection to some 38 after vaccination was observed, but the change was not found to be significant.

A few counts support this clonotype. Its target antigen remains unknown. Base qualities are missing; no much larger clone stands one base away. The protocol used for the library was PCR. TCR sequencing of DNA from cultured CD4+ T cells used the Oncomine TCR Beta short-read assay at the Johns Hopkins FTIC core. Genomic DNA was extracted from the cultured CD4+ T cells with the QIAamp micro DNA kit. The Oncomine TCR Beta libraries from cultured CD4+ T cells were pooled using unique dual indexes and then sequenced on an Illumina iSeq 100. In the original analysis: Non-productive sequences were removed, and CDR3s not starting with C, not ending with F or W, or shorter than 7 amino acids were discarded. The MANAFEST web application identified antigen-specific clonotypes by comparing peptide-stimulated wells against reference wells and other culture wells. For a clone to be called positive, the clone needed an FDR below 0.05, an odds ratio above 5, and a productive frequency above 0.1% in at least two of three replicate wells. A clonotype was classed as cross-reactive if the clonotype showed significant expansion both in SARS-CoV-2 spike wells and in at least one common cold coronavirus spike condition. Using R version 3.6.1, CDR3 homology was evaluated through Levenshtein distances (stringdist) along with unrooted phylogenetic trees (ape). In-frame beta chains were kept once TCRdb had trimmed the public reads at Q25 with fastp and called clones with MiXCR. Rows merge per CDR3 protein into single entries with the most common DNA and genes. These V and J calls originate from TCRdb's pipeline instead of the authors' own analysis. In all, the sample holds roughly 11,000 distinct CDR3 sequences, and more than 60% of those were seen once. Jointly, the top ten make up roughly 10% of the sample.

The CDR3 spans 21 residues, from the cysteine through the phenylalanine. Only the CDR3 DNA is retained, 63 bases long and in frame from the first base. Relative to germline, V is missing 4 bases and J is missing 5 bases, with 23 bases of the junction outside any gene match. Based on the germline V gene, the CDR1 and CDR2 sequences are LGHNA and YSLEER. Input material: CD4+ T cells from blood, cultured in vitro. This chain is built from TRBV4-3 and TRBJ2-3; 11 bases in between match TRBD2. The sequence came from a human donor who had recovered from COVID-19. The CDR3 in this case is CASSLKISRLAGSGKEDTQYF. The bases read TGCGCCAGCAGCCTCAAGATCTCGAGACTAGCGGGATCGGGTAAAGAAGATACGCAGTATTTT.